Below, 13 T cell receptor beta chains from the same sample are listed, as sequenced in a study of shared clonotypes between healthy human individuals. Naive CD8 cells comprised CD45RO-negative, CCR7-positively selected cells, excluding terminally differentiated effector memory CD45RA+ cells. Method: immunoSEQ multiplex PCR; TCRdb's copy keeps in-frame clones and lacks some. The data hold approximately 1.9 million clones, with just over 90% observed a single time. Sequenced: naive CD8+ T cells from PBMCs. All receptors derive from a man in his late teens or twenties in good health. Some clones in this sample may be carry-over from other donors' samples.

The V gene is TRBV5-6, the J gene TRBJ2-2; D call uncertain. The germline V gene has CDR1 SGHDT and CDR2 YYEEEE. V was clipped by 4 bases and J by 0 bases, with 16 bases between them. The CDR3 is 17 amino acids. CDR3 protein: CASSLERQPANTGELFF. CDR3 in DNA: TGTGCCAGCAGCCTCGAGAGGCAGCCCGCGAACACCGGGGAGCTGTTTTTT.

This rearrangement joins TRBV4-1 to TRBJ2-1, with D uncertain. The CDR3 has 12 amino acids. CDR1 MGHRA and CDR2 YSYEKL come from the germline V gene. V was clipped by 0 bases and J by 10 bases, with 7 bases between them. The CDR3 region has the DNA TGCGCCAGCAGCCAAGATAAGAGGGAGCAGTTCTTC. It encodes CASSQDKREQFF.

This clone was detected only once. The chain joins TRBV9 to TRBJ1-1; 7 nucleotides line up with TRBD1. Per the germline V gene, CDR1 is SGDLS and CDR2 is YYNGEE. V dropped 3 bases and J dropped 1; count of bases not matched to a gene: 6. The CDR3 sequence is 15 residues long. CDR3 protein: CASSGEQGPNTEAFF. For the CDR3, the DNA is TGTGCCAGCAGCGGCGAACAGGGGCCGAACACTGAAGCTTTCTTT. Full variable domain (missing parts from reference TRBV9 and TRBJ1-1): DSGVTQTPKHLITATGQRVTLRCSPRSGDLSVYWYQQSLDQGLQFLIQYYNGEERAKGNILERFSAQQFPDLHSELNLSSLELGDSALYFCASSGEQGPNTEAFFGQGTRLTVV.

V and J are TRBV30 and TRBJ2-5, with 7 bases that match TRBD1. Germline V gene lookup returns CDR1 GTSNPN and CDR2 SVGIG (reference sequence). This CDR3 has 13 residues. Trimming at V came to 5 bases and at J to 7 bases, leaving 10 bases not matched to a gene. Here the CDR3 reads CAWGWDSSATQYF. The CDR3 nucleotides are TGTGCCTGGGGCTGGGACAGCTCAGCGACCCAGTACTTC.

Regarding this clone: Other DNA sequences from this sample encode an identical CDR3 as well. The V gene is TRBV27, the J gene TRBJ1-2; D ambiguous. The CDR3 covers 13 residues. Between the trimmed V and J ends, which lost 3 bases and 0 bases, there was a span of 5 bases. Germline values: CDR1 MNHEY, CDR2 SMNVEV (reference sequence). The CDR3 region is CASSLTPNYGYTF. The CDR3 DNA reads TGTGCCAGCAGTTTGACACCTAACTATGGCTACACCTTC.

V gene TRBV13 combines with J gene TRBJ2-1, with D perhaps given as TRBD1 or TRBD2 (7 bases each). Germline V gives CDR1 PRHDT, CDR2 FYEKMQ (reference sequence). V lost 5 bases and J lost 1, with 15 bases in between. This CDR3 has 16 amino acids. CDR3 in amino acids: CASSPQGEGSYNEQFF. The CDR3 region has the DNA TGTGCCAGCAGCCCTCAGGGGGAGGGGTCCTACAATGAGCAGTTCTTC.

The V call is TRBV5-1, the J call TRBJ2-2, with D perhaps TRBD2 (6 bases). V lost 0 bases and J 4 bases, leaving 13 bases between the germline ends. The CDR3 sequence is 16 residues long. Germline values: CDR1 SGHRS, CDR2 YFSETQ. Here the CDR3 DNA reads TGCGCCAGCAGCTTGGTTCGGAGGGACGCCACCGGGGAGCTGTTTTTT. It translates to CASSLVRRDATGELFF.

The chain joins TRBV10-3 to TRBJ2-5, with 10 bases fitting TRBD2. V lost 3 bases to trimming and J lost 4 bases; unmatched junction nucleotides: 8. The CDR3 loop spans 16 amino acids. Germline CDR1 and CDR2: ENHRY and SYGVKD. CDR3 bases: TGTGCCATCAGTGACGCCCTAGCGGGAGCAAGAGAGACCCAGTACTTC. Translation gives CAISDALAGARETQYF.

This clone was seen just once. This rearrangement joins TRBV11-2 to TRBJ2-4; tentative D call: TRBD1 (5 bases). CDR3 length: 13 residues. The V gene's germline CDR1 is SGHAT and CDR2 FQNNGV. V was cut by 1 base and J by 4 bases, with 5 bases left in between. The CDR3 sequence is CASSLGQKNIQYF. Written as DNA, the CDR3 is TGTGCCAGCAGCTTAGGACAGAAAAACATTCAGTACTTC.

As DNA, the CDR3 is TGTGCCAGCAGCCCAGCGGGGGGCGACGAGACCCAGTACTTC. This codes for CASSPAGGDETQYF. V is TRBV9 and J is TRBJ2-5, with 9 bases matching TRBD2. Trimming at V came to 4 bases and at J to 5 bases, leaving 6 bases not matched to a gene. The CDR3 has 14 residues. Germline assignment: CDR1 SGDLS and CDR2 YYNGEE.

V usage is TRBV27 and J usage is TRBJ2-7, with 9 bases that match TRBD2. Per germline, CDR1 MNHEY and CDR2 SMNVEV (reference sequence). V trimming: 2 bases; J trimming: 5 bases; junction bases outside the gene matches: 4. This CDR3 region has 14 residues. This chain's CDR3 is CASSLAGGPDEQYF. In nucleotides, the CDR3 is TGTGCCAGCAGTTTAGCGGGAGGGCCCGACGAGCAGTACTTC.

The genes are TRBV9 and TRBJ1-5; D is unclear. The CDR3 consists of 15 residues. V was clipped by 0 bases and J by 4 bases, with 11 bases between them. Germline loops: CDR1 SGDLS, CDR2 YYNGEE. CDR3 region: CASSVDGVMNQPQHF. The CDR3 nucleotides read TGTGCCAGCAGCGTAGACGGGGTGATGAATCAGCCCCAGCATTTT. Filled out from reference TRBV9 and TRBJ1-5, the complete variable domain reads DSGVTQTPKHLITATGQRVTLRCSPRSGDLSVYWYQQSLDQGLQFLIQYYNGEERAKGNILERFSAQQFPDLHSELNLSSLELGDSALYFCASSVDGVMNQPQHFGDGTRLSIL.

This chain uses TRBV5-1 with TRBJ2-1, with D maybe TRBD1 (5 bases). The germline V gene encodes CDR1 SGHRS and CDR2 YFSETQ. This CDR3 region has 13 residues. V gave up 2 bases and J gave up 6 bases, with 9 bases separating them. This chain's CDR3 is CASSFWGFNEQFF. The CDR3 DNA reads TGCGCCAGCAGCTTCTGGGGCTTCAATGAGCAGTTCTTC.